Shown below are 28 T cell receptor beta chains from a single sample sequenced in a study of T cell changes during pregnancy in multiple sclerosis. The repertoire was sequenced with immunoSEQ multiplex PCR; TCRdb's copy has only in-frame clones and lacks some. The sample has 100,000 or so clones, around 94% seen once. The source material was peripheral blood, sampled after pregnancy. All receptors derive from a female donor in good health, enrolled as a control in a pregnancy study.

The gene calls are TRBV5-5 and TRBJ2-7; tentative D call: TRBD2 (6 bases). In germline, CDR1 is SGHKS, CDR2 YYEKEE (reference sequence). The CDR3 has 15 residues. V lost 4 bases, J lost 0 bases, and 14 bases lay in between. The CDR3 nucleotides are TGTGCCAGCAGCCCGGGACTCACAGGCTCCTACGAGCAGTACTTC. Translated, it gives CASSPGLTGSYEQYF.

CDR3 loop: CASSLRDNPNNEQFF. For the CDR3, the DNA is TGTGCCAGCAGCTTAAGGGACAACCCAAACAATGAGCAGTTCTTC. The rearrangement links TRBV11-2 to TRBJ2-1; D might be TRBD1 (6 bases). Germline values: CDR1 SGHAT, CDR2 FQNNGV. The CDR3 runs 15 residues. V was cut by 2 bases and J by 5 bases, with 13 bases left in between.

The CDR3 here is CASSPLEAYEQYF. The DNA for the CDR3 is TGTGCCAGCAGTCCCCTGGAGGCCTACGAGCAGTACTTC. The chain recombines TRBV27 with TRBJ2-7; a weak D match, TRBD2 (5 bases). This CDR3 comprises 13 residues. CDR1 is MNHEY, CDR2 SMNVEV, per germline (reference sequence). Deletions cut 5 bases from V and 2 bases from J, with 10 bases between.

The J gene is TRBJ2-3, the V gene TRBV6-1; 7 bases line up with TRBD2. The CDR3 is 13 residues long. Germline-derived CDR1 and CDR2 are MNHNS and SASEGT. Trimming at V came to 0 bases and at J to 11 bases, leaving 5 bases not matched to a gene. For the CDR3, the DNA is TGTGCCAGCAGTGAAGCAAGGAAGCGGGGGCAGTATTTT. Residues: CASSEARKRGQYF.

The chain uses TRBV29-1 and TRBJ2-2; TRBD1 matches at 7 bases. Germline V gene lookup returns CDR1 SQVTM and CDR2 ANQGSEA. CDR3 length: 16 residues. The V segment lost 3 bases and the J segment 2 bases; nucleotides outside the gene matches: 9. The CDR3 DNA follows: TGCAGCGTTGAGGATGACGGGACAGATAACACCGGGGAGCTGTTTTTT. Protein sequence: CSVEDDGTDNTGELFF.

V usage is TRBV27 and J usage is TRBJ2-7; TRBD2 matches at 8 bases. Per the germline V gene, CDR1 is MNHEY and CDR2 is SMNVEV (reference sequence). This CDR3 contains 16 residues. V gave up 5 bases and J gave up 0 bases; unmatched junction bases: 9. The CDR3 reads CASSTNGGRSSYEQYF. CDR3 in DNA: TGTGCCAGCAGTACTAATGGCGGGAGGAGCTCCTACGAGCAGTACTTC.

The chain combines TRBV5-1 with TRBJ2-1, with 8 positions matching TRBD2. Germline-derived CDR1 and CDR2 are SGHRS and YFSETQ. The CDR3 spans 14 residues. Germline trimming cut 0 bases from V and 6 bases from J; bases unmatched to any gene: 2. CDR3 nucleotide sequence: TGCGCCAGCAGCTTGGAGCGGGGGTCCAATGAGCAGTTCTTC. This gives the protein CASSLERGSNEQFF.

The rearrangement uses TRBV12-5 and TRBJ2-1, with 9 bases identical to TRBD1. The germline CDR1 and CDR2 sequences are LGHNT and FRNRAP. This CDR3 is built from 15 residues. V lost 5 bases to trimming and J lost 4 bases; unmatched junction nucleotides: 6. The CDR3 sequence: CASGGGQGRYNEQFF. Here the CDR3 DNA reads TGTGCTAGTGGTGGGGGACAGGGCCGATACAATGAGCAGTTCTTC.

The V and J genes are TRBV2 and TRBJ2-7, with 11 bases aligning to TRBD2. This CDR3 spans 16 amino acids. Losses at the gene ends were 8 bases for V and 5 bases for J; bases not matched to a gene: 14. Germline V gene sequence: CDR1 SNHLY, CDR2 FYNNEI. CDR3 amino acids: CASGKGRASGGNEQYF. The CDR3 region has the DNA TGTGCCAGCGGGAAGGGAAGGGCTAGCGGGGGGAACGAGCAGTACTTC.

CDR3 in amino acids: CASSRSKNTEAFF. CDR3 nucleotide sequence: TGCGCCAGCAGCCGATCTAAAAACACTGAAGCTTTCTTT. The rearrangement uses TRBV5-1 and TRBJ1-1; D gene ambiguous. CDR1 and CDR2 from the germline V gene are SGHRS and YFSETQ. This CDR3 contains 13 residues. Trimming took 4 bases from V and 2 from J, leaving 9 bases between them.

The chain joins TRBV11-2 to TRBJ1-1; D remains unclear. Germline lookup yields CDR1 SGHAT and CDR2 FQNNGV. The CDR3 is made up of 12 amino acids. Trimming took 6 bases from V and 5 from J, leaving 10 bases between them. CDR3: CASRSPGTEAFF. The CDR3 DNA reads TGTGCCAGCAGATCTCCGGGTACTGAAGCTTTCTTT.

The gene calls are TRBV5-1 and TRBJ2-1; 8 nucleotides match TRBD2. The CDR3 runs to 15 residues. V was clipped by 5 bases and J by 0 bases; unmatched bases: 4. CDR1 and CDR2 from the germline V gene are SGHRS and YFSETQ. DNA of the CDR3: TGCGCCAGCAGACTAGCGGACAGCTCCTACAATGAGCAGTTCTTC. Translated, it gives CASRLADSSYNEQFF.

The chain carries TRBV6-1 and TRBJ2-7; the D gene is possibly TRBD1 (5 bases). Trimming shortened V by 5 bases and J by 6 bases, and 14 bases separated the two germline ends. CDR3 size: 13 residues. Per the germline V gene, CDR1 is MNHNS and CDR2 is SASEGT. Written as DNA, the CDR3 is TGTGCCAGCAGTCTTGCGGAAAGGGGCGAGCAGTACTTC. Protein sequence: CASSLAERGEQYF.

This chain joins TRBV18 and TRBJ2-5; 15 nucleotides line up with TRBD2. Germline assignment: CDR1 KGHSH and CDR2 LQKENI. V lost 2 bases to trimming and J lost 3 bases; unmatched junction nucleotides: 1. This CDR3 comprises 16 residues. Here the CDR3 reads CASSPGLAGGKETQYF. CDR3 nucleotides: TGTGCCAGCTCACCAGGACTAGCGGGAGGGAAAGAGACCCAGTACTTC.

The DNA of the CDR3 is TGTGCCAGCAGCTTGGGGGGGAGGGATGAGCAGTTCTTC. Protein: CASSLGGRDEQFF. This rearrangement joins TRBV5-4 to TRBJ2-1; the match to TRBD2 covers 7 bases. V was clipped by 0 bases and J by 8 bases; unmatched bases: 2. CDR1 and CDR2 (germline): SGHNT, YYREEE (reference sequence). The CDR3 spans 13 residues.

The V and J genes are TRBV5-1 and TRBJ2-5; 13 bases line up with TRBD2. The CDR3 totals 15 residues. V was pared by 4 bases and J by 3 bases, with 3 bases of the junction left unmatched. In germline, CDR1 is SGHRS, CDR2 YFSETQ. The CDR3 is CASSRGTSGEETQYF. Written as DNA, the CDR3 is TGCGCCAGCAGCCGAGGGACTAGCGGGGAAGAGACCCAGTACTTC.

CDR3 in amino acids: CASSWGGGGRGELFF. The DNA for the CDR3 is TGTGCCAGCAGCTGGGGGGGCGGGGGCCGCGGGGAGCTGTTTTTT. The chain links TRBV5-4 to TRBJ2-2; a weak D match, TRBD2 (7 bases). This CDR3 spans 15 amino acids. Germline V lookup: CDR1 SGHNT, CDR2 YYREEE (reference sequence). The V end lost 3 bases, the J end lost 7 bases, and 16 bases lay between the germline ends.

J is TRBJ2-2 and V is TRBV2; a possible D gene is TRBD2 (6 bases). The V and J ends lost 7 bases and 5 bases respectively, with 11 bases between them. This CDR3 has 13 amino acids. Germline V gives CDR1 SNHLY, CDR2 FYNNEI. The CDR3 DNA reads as TGTGCCAGCAACCGGGAGCTAACCGGGGAGCTGTTTTTT. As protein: CASNRELTGELFF.

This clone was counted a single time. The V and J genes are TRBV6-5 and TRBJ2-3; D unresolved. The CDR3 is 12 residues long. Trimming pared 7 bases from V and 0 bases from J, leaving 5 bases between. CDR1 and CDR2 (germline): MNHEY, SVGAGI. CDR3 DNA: TGTGCCAGCATAAGCAGCACAGATACGCAGTATTTT. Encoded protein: CASISSTDTQYF.

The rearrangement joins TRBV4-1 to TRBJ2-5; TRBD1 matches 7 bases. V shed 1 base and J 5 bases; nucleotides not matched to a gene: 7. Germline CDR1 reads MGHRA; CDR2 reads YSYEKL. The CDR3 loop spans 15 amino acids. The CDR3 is CASSQGQGGWETQYF. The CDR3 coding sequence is TGCGCCAGCAGCCAAGGACAGGGTGGGTGGGAGACCCAGTACTTC.

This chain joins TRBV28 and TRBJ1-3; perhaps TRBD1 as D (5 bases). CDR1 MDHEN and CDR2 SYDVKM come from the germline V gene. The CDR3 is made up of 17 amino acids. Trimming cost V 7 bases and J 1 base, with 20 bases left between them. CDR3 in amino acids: CASTLDTGRLSGNTIYF. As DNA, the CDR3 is TGTGCCAGCACCCTGGATACAGGAAGGCTTTCTGGAAACACCATATATTTT.

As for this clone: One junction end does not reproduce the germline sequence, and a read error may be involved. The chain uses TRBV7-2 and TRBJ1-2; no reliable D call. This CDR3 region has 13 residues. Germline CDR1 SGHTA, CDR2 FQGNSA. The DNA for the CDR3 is TGTGCCAGCAGCTTAGCGCAGGATCCGTCCCCTAACTTC. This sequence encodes CASSLAQDPSPNF.

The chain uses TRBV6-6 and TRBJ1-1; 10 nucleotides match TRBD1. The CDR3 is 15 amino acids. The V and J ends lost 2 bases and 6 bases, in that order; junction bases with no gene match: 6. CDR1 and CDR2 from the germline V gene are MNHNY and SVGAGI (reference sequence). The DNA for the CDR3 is TGTGCCAGCAGTTACAGGACAGGGGGAGGGTCTGAAGCTTTCTTT. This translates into CASSYRTGGGSEAFF.

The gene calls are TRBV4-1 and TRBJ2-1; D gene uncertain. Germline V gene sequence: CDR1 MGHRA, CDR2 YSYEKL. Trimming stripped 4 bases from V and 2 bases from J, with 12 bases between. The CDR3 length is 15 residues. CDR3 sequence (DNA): TGCGCCAGCAGCCTCCGACTGAGCCCCTACAATGAGCAGTTCTTC. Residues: CASSLRLSPYNEQFF.

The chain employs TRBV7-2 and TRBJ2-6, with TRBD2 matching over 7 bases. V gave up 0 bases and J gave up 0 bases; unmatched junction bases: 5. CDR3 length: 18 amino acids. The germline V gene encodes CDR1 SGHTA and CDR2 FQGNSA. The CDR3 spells CASSLATGTNSGANVLTF. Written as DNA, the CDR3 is TGTGCCAGCAGCTTAGCCACCGGGACTAACTCTGGGGCCAACGTCCTGACTTTC.

The DNA of the CDR3 is TGTGCCACCAGCCCAACCTACGAGCAGTACTTC. Translating it yields CATSPTYEQYF. The V and J genes are TRBV2 and TRBJ2-7; unclear D gene. Germline assignment: CDR1 SNHLY and CDR2 FYNNEI. The CDR3 consists of 11 residues. Trimming pared 10 bases from V and 2 bases from J, leaving 9 bases between.

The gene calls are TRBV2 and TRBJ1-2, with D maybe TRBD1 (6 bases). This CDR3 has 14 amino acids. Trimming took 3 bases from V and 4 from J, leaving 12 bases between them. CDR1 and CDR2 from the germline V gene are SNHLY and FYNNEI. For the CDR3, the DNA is TGTGCCAGCAGTGAGGACAGATGGAGCTATGGCTACACCTTC. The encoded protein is CASSEDRWSYGYTF. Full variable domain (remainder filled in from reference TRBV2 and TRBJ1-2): EPEVTQTPSHQVTQMGQEVILRCVPISNHLYFYWYRQILGQKVEFLVSFYNNEISEKSEIFDDQFSVERPDGSNFTLKIRSTKLEDSAMYFCASSEDRWSYGYTFGSGTRLTVV.

The CDR3 spells CASSFAGVPTYEQYF. For the CDR3, the DNA is TGTGCCAGCAGTTTTGCGGGGGTCCCTACCTACGAGCAGTACTTC. V gene TRBV28 combines with J gene TRBJ2-7; 7 bases agree with TRBD2. This CDR3 has 15 residues. CDR1 and CDR2 from the germline V gene are MDHEN and SYDVKM. Losses at the gene ends were 3 bases for V and 2 bases for J; bases not matched to a gene: 7.